The rows below give T cell receptor beta chains drawn from one sample of a study of T cell changes during pregnancy in multiple sclerosis. Repertoires were generated with immunoSEQ multiplex PCR, while TCRdb's copy carries only in-frame clones and drops some. Of fewer than 20,000 clones in the sample, more than 70% were seen once. The material was CD8+ T cells from peripheral blood mononuclear cells, obtained after pregnancy. The receptors originated from a female donor with multiple sclerosis, enrolled in a pregnancy study. The CDR3 runs from the conserved cysteine through the conserved F or W. D genes are given only for firm matches. Size is stated for part of the rows, as once, few or many counts, or as a class when the clone is expanded.

CDR3: CASSLVREGRETQYF; DNA: TGTGCCAGCAGCTTAGTAAGGGAGGGTAGAGAGACCCAGTACTTC; D: TRBD2; size: NA; J: TRBJ2-5; V: TRBV7-8
CDR3: CATGQPGSEKLFF; DNA: TGTGCCACGGGACAGCCCGGGAGTGAAAAACTGTTTTTT; D: TRBD1; size: NA; J: TRBJ1-4; V: TRBV27
CDR3: CASSVGDGENIQYF; DNA: TGTGCCAGCAGCGTAGGAGACGGGGAGAACATTCAGTACTTC; D: NA; size: NA; J: TRBJ2-4; V: TRBV9
CDR3: CASRSGQGREQYF; DNA: TGTGCCAGCAGATCAGGACAGGGGCGCGAGCAGTACTTC; D: TRBD1; size: once; J: TRBJ2-7; V: TRBV7-9
CDR3: CASSTGQVGEQYF; DNA: TGTGCCAGCAGCACGGGACAGGTCGGCGAGCAGTACTTC; D: TRBD1; size: few; J: TRBJ2-7; V: TRBV7-6
CDR3: CASSPGQGVTEAFF; DNA: TGTGCCAGTAGTCCAGGACAGGGGGTAACTGAAGCTTTCTTT; D: TRBD1; size: NA; J: TRBJ1-1; V: TRBV19
CDR3: CASSQELDGQGINGILNF; DNA: TGCGCCAGCAGCCAAGAGCTGGACGGACAGGGAATAAATGGAATCCTAAACTTC; D: TRBD1; size: NA; J: TRBJ2-7; V: TRBV4-3
CDR3: CATRTGRTEAFF; DNA: TGTGCCACCAGAACAGGGAGAACTGAAGCTTTCTTT; D: NA; size: NA; J: TRBJ1-1; V: TRBV15
CDR3: CASSDSPDRGGLSGANVLTF; DNA: TGTGCCAGCAGTGACTCACCTGACAGGGGAGGGCTCTCTGGGGCCAACGTCCTGACTTTC; D: NA; size: NA; J: TRBJ2-6; V: TRBV6-4
CDR3: CASSLFSRTSRISYNEQFF; DNA: TGTGCCAGCAGCTTATTCAGTCGGACAAGCCGGATCTCCTACAATGAGCAGTTCTTC; D: NA; size: NA; J: TRBJ2-1; V: TRBV7-8
CDR3: CASGSGTSGGAYEQYF; DNA: TGTGCTAGTGGTTCCGGGACTAGCGGGGGGGCCTACGAGCAGTACTTC; D: TRBD2; size: medium-sized; J: TRBJ2-7; V: TRBV12-5
CDR3: CASSIDLKGPDDEQFF; DNA: TGTGCCAGTAGTATAGATCTAAAGGGGCCCGACGATGAGCAGTTCTTC; D: NA; size: NA; J: TRBJ2-1; V: TRBV19
CDR3: CASSGVWSGDVYEQYF; DNA: TGTGCCAGCAGTGGCGTCTGGTCAGGGGACGTCTACGAGCAGTACTTC; D: NA; size: NA; J: TRBJ2-7; V: TRBV6-1
CDR3: CASSPGGARGYTF; DNA: TGTGCCAGCAGCCCCGGAGGGGCGCGGGGCTACACCTTC; D: NA; size: NA; J: TRBJ1-2; V: TRBV11-3
CDR3: CASSITGYNEQFF; DNA: TGTGCCAGCAGCATAACAGGGTACAATGAGCAGTTCTTC; D: NA; size: NA; J: TRBJ2-1; V: TRBV27
CDR3: CASSEGQENTEAFF; DNA: TGTGCCAGCAGTGAAGGACAGGAAAACACTGAAGCTTTCTTT; D: NA; size: medium-sized; J: TRBJ1-1; V: TRBV6-1
CDR3: CASSPSGTSGSSKNIQYF; DNA: TGTGCCAGCAGCCCTTCTGGGACTAGCGGGAGTTCCAAAAACATTCAGTACTTC; D: TRBD2; size: NA; J: TRBJ2-4; V: TRBV9
CDR3: CASSLIGTSGGPTYEQYF; DNA: TGTGCCAGCAGCTTAATCGGGACTAGCGGGGGCCCCACCTACGAGCAGTACTTC; D: TRBD2; size: once; J: TRBJ2-7; V: TRBV11-2
CDR3: CASSLDRGNEQFF; DNA: TGTGCCAGCAGCTTGGACAGAGGCAATGAGCAGTTCTTC; D: NA; size: NA; J: TRBJ2-1; V: TRBV7-3
CDR3: CASSPRGQGAGETQYF; DNA: TGTGCCAGTAGTCCTCGGGGACAGGGGGCTGGAGAGACCCAGTACTTC; D: TRBD1; size: NA; J: TRBJ2-5; V: TRBV19
CDR3: CASSLAEAGLYGYTF; DNA: TGCGCCAGCAGCTTGGCCGAAGCAGGACTCTATGGCTACACCTTC; D: NA; size: NA; J: TRBJ1-2; V: TRBV5-1
CDR3: CASIDRNNEQFF; DNA: TGTGCCAGCATCGACAGGAACAATGAGCAGTTCTTC; D: NA; size: NA; J: TRBJ2-1; V: TRBV6-6
CDR3: CASSGSGEQFF; DNA: TGTGCCAGCAGTGGGAGCGGCGAGCAGTTCTTC; D: NA; size: NA; J: TRBJ2-1; V: TRBV25-1
CDR3: CASSSTDLDTQYF; DNA: TGTGCCAGCAGTTCAACCGACTTGGATACGCAGTATTTT; D: NA; size: NA; J: TRBJ2-3; V: TRBV27
CDR3: CASSGTSGGADTQYF; DNA: TGTGCCAGCAGTGGGACTAGCGGGGGGGCAGATACGCAGTATTTT; D: TRBD2; size: NA; J: TRBJ2-3; V: TRBV6-1
CDR3: CASSPRQGGGTGELFF; DNA: TGTGCCAGCAGCCCTCGACAGGGAGGTGGCACCGGGGAGCTGTTTTTT; D: NA; size: NA; J: TRBJ2-2; V: TRBV28
CDR3: CASSQAEGSGANVLTF; DNA: TGCGCCAGCAGCCAAGCGGAGGGCTCTGGGGCCAACGTCCTGACTTTC; D: NA; size: NA; J: TRBJ2-6; V: TRBV4-3
CDR3: CASSQSGTNNEQFF; DNA: TGCGCCAGCAGCCAATCCGGGACTAACAATGAGCAGTTCTTC; D: TRBD2; size: NA; J: TRBJ2-1; V: TRBV4-1
CDR3: CASSEGGSAYNEQFF; DNA: TGTGCCAGCAGTGAAGGTGGGAGCGCCTACAATGAGCAGTTCTTC; D: NA; size: once; J: TRBJ2-1; V: TRBV6-4
CDR3: CASSVGGGSGNTIYF; DNA: TGTGCCAGCAGCGTAGGGGGGGGCTCTGGAAACACCATATATTTT; D: NA; size: NA; J: TRBJ1-3; V: TRBV9
CDR3: CASSQVPGSPSGYTF; DNA: TGCGCCAGCAGCCAAGTACCGGGAAGCCCCTCTGGCTACACCTTC; D: NA; size: once; J: TRBJ1-2; V: TRBV4-1
CDR3: CASSAGGHSISGNTIYF; DNA: TGTGCCAGCAGCGCCGGGGGTCACTCAATCTCTGGAAACACCATATATTTT; D: NA; size: once; J: TRBJ1-3; V: TRBV9
CDR3: CASSLYSSYEQYF; DNA: TGTGCCAGCAGCTTGTACAGCTCCTACGAGCAGTACTTC; D: NA; size: NA; J: TRBJ2-7; V: TRBV5-4
CDR3: CASSSGTGITSYEQYF; DNA: TGTGCCAGCAGCTCCGGGACAGGGATTACCTCCTACGAGCAGTACTTC; D: TRBD1; size: NA; J: TRBJ2-7; V: TRBV7-9
CDR3: CASSARGLWGYTF; DNA: TGTGCCAGCAGTGCGCGGGGGTTATGGGGCTACACCTTC; D: NA; size: NA; J: TRBJ1-2; V: TRBV6-1
CDR3: CASSLGPSGTYEQYF; DNA: TGTGCCAGCAGCTTAGGGCCTAGCGGTACCTACGAGCAGTACTTC; D: TRBD2; size: once; J: TRBJ2-7; V: TRBV7-9
CDR3: CASRDPGQGNQPQHF; DNA: TGTGCCAGCAGGGACCCCGGACAGGGCAATCAGCCCCAGCATTTT; D: TRBD1; size: NA; J: TRBJ1-5; V: TRBV2
CDR3: CASSLLRDSTSSYNSPLHF; DNA: TGTGCCAGCAGCTTATTGAGGGACAGTACAAGCTCCTATAATTCACCCCTCCACTTT; D: TRBD1; size: NA; J: TRBJ1-6; V: TRBV7-9
CDR3: CASSYGTGPYEQYF; DNA: TGTGCCAGCAGTTACGGGACAGGGCCCTACGAGCAGTACTTC; D: TRBD1; size: once; J: TRBJ2-7; V: TRBV6-5
CDR3: CASSVGLALMSVGELFF; DNA: TGTGCCAGCAGCGTTGGACTAGCGCTCATGAGTGTTGGGGAGCTGTTTTTT; D: TRBD2; size: NA; J: TRBJ2-2; V: TRBV9
CDR3: CASSVMRTGGLDEQYF; DNA: TGTGCCAGCAGCGTAATGAGGACAGGGGGGTTGGACGAGCAGTACTTC; D: TRBD1; size: NA; J: TRBJ2-7; V: TRBV9
CDR3: CASSLKSGGNYGYTF; DNA: TGTGCCAGCAGCTTAAAGTCAGGCGGGAACTATGGCTACACCTTC; D: NA; size: NA; J: TRBJ1-2; V: TRBV5-8
CDR3: CASSLTALAGVSYEQYF; DNA: TGTGCCAGCAGTTTAACTGCGCTAGCGGGAGTCTCCTACGAGCAGTACTTC; D: TRBD2; size: NA; J: TRBJ2-7; V: TRBV27
CDR3: CASSTGTSLWGQETQYF; DNA: TGTGCCAGCAGCACCGGGACTAGCTTATGGGGACAAGAGACCCAGTACTTC; D: TRBD2; size: few; J: TRBJ2-5; V: TRBV5-4
CDR3: CASRNRGAEAFF; DNA: TGTGCCAGCAGAAACAGGGGCGCTGAAGCTTTCTTT; D: TRBD1; size: NA; J: TRBJ1-1; V: TRBV27
CDR3: CASSSRETYNEQFF; DNA: TGTGCCAGCAGTTCCAGGGAAACCTACAATGAGCAGTTCTTC; D: NA; size: NA; J: TRBJ2-1; V: TRBV27
CDR3: CASSETSGGTDTQYF; DNA: TGTGCCAGCAGTGAGACTAGCGGGGGCACAGATACGCAGTATTTT; D: TRBD2; size: NA; J: TRBJ2-3; V: TRBV6-4
CDR3: CAIKITSGEQYF; DNA: TGTGCCATCAAAATTACGTCAGGAGAGCAGTACTTC; D: NA; size: NA; J: TRBJ2-7; V: TRBV10-3
CDR3: CASTTGTSGSWGHNEQFF; DNA: TGTGCCAGCACTACCGGGACTAGCGGGAGTTGGGGACACAATGAGCAGTTCTTC; D: TRBD2; size: few; J: TRBJ2-1; V: TRBV28